A single sample is the source of the 6 T cell receptor beta chains below, sequenced in a study of blood T cells in healthy people across ages. For the second PCR, which ran for about 6 to 11 cycles, a sample-barcoded 5' primer and a J-beta primer mix were used. TCRdb itself ran the 5' RACE reads through MiXCR, one entry per CDR3 protein. Among 650,000 to 700,000 distinct CDR3 sequences listed, 45% to 60% were seen once. Input material: blood. Receptor source: a woman of 80 years or more in good health.

This clonotype was counted at least ten times. The rearrangement uses TRBV11-2 and TRBJ2-5, with no clear D. Germline V gene lookup returns CDR1 SGHAT and CDR2 FQNNGV. Trimming pared 5 bases from V and 0 bases from J, leaving 13 bases between. The CDR3 length is 15 residues. CDR3 sequence reads: CASSPSGDYQETQYF. DNA of the CDR3: TGTGCCAGCAGCCCTAGTGGCGACTACCAAGAGACCCAGTACTTC.

This clonotype was counted many times. The CDR3 DNA reads TGCAGTGCTAAACGGGGGGAATACGCAGATACGCAGTATTTT. Residues: CSAKRGEYADTQYF. V usage is TRBV20-1 and J usage is TRBJ2-3; TRBD2 aligns across 7 bases. The CDR3 extends over 14 amino acids. The junction had 8 bases not matched to a gene; V was cut back by 4 bases and J by 4 bases. Germline CDR1 reads DFQATT; CDR2 reads SNEGSKA (reference sequence).

The chain has TRBV27 and TRBJ2-3; D not certain. The V end was cut by 7 bases, the J end by 6 bases, with 14 bases between. Germline loops: CDR1 MNHEY, CDR2 SMNVEV (reference sequence). The CDR3 runs to 13 residues. The CDR3 is CASTHTGVDTQYF. In DNA form, the CDR3 reads TGTGCCAGCACCCATACTGGAGTGGATACGCAGTATTTT.

This clonotype was picked up one time. A much larger clone differs from this one at a single base, so this may be a read error. V and J are TRBV28 and TRBJ2-1; D uncertain. Germline assignment: CDR1 MDHEN and CDR2 SYDVKM. The CDR3 spans 14 residues. Trimming removed 2 bases at V and 13 bases at J, with 18 bases between. The CDR3, as DNA: TGTGCCAGCAGTTTAGGTGGCAGCAAAGAGACCCAGTTCTTC. Its translation: CASSLGGSKETQFF.

The chain links TRBV4-1 to TRBJ2-5, with D possibly matching TRBD2 (7 bases). The CDR3 extends over 17 amino acids. Trimming removed 0 bases at V and 11 bases at J, with 25 bases between. CDR1 is MGHRA, CDR2 YSYEKL, per germline. The DNA for the CDR3 is TGCGCCAGCAGCCAAGAGGGGGGGCAGGGCATCTACAATGAGCAGTACTTC. Translation gives CASSQEGGQGIYNEQYF.

The gene calls are TRBV6-1 and TRBJ2-3; possibly TRBD1 or TRBD2 for D (5 bases each). CDR1 and CDR2 from the germline V gene are MNHNS and SASEGT. CDR3 length equals 13 residues. The V end was cut by 1 base, the J end by 5 bases, with 7 bases between. The DNA of the CDR3 is TGTGCCAGCAGTGAAGATGGGGGAGATACGCAGTATTTT. Its protein is CASSEDGGDTQYF.